The T cell receptor (beta chain) described here comes from a study of monozygotic twins with inflammatory bowel disease. CDR1 is SGHDT and CDR2 is YYEEEE in the germline V gene. This CDR3 has 13 amino acids. The UMIs contained a 6-nucleotide sample barcode. They were added by template switching during cDNA synthesis. For each CDR3 protein, TCRdb gives one entry from its re-call of the 5' RACE reads, without DNA. In all, the sample yields about 420,000 distinct CDR3 sequences. What was sequenced was blood. This sequence joins TRBV5-6 and TRBJ2-5; TCRdb gives TRBD1 as the D gene, but with no DNA this cannot be confirmed. The sequence was collected from a human donor with ulcerative colitis or Crohn's disease, or a healthy co-twin of an affected twin (not recorded which). The CDR3 here is CASRTGWGETQYF.